The next 17 T cell receptor beta chains were all read from a single sample in a study of identical twins. TCRdb passed the 5' RACE reads through MiXCR, listing each CDR3 protein once. The table lists some 1,700,000 distinct CDR3 sequences, roughly a third of them singletons. The specimen was cord blood. These receptor sequences come from a newborn girl in good health.

The rearrangement joins TRBV7-9 to TRBJ2-3; 9 positions agree with TRBD1. Germline lookup yields CDR1 SEHNR and CDR2 FQNEAQ (reference sequence). CDR3 length equals 14 residues. Trimming cost V 7 bases and J 1 base; bases outside gene matches: 3. The CDR3 DNA follows: TGTGCCAGCACCAGACAGGGGGGCACAGATACGCAGTATTTT. It encodes CASTRQGGTDTQYF.

This clonotype was seen only a few times. The V and J genes are TRBV20-1 and TRBJ2-7, with D hard to call. The V gene's germline CDR1 is DFQATT and CDR2 SNEGSKA (reference sequence). V gave up 3 bases and J gave up 3 bases, with 9 bases separating them. This CDR3 spans 12 amino acids. The CDR3 bases are TGCAGTGCTAGTATAGGGATCTACGAGCAGTACTTC. The encoded protein is CSASIGIYEQYF.

This chain uses TRBV7-2 with TRBJ2-6; TRBD1 agrees at 9 bases. Germline lookup yields CDR1 SGHTA and CDR2 FQGNSA. This CDR3 has 18 amino acids. Losses at the gene ends were 1 base for V and 4 bases for J; bases not matched to a gene: 8. The CDR3 coding sequence is TGTGCCAGCAGCTTAGTTGGGACAGGGAAGGGCGGGGCCAACGTCCTGACTTTC. Its protein product is CASSLVGTGKGGANVLTF.

At least ten counts were recorded for this clonotype. The chain is built from TRBV28 and TRBJ2-5; TRBD1 agrees at 8 bases. Germline CDR1 MDHEN, CDR2 SYDVKM. V gave up 11 bases and J gave up 7 bases; unmatched junction bases: 9. The CDR3 is 12 residues long. Here the CDR3 reads CALQTGVGTQYF. CDR3 nucleotides: TGTGCCCTCCAGACAGGGGTTGGGACCCAGTACTTC. Based on the CDR3 plus reference TRBV28 and TRBJ2-5, the full variable domain is DVKVTQSSRYLVKRTGEKVFLECVQDMDHENMFWYRQDPGLGLRLIYFSYDVKMKEKGDIPEGYSVSREKKERFSLILESASTNQTSMYLCALQTGVGTQYFGPGTRLLVL.

This clonotype was observed at least ten times. V usage is TRBV6-6 and J usage is TRBJ2-4; weak D call: TRBD2 (5 bases). Germline V gives CDR1 MNHNY, CDR2 SVGAGI (reference sequence). Deletions cut 6 bases from V and 3 bases from J, with 9 bases between. This CDR3 has 13 residues. CDR3 DNA: TGTGCCAGCAGGGCCCGGGACAAAAACATTCAGTACTTC. Translation gives CASRARDKNIQYF.

The chain employs TRBV20-1 and TRBJ1-2; perhaps TRBD1 as D (6 bases). The CDR3 sequence is 15 residues long. Germline CDR1 DFQATT, CDR2 SNEGSKA (reference sequence). Trimming took off 5 bases at V and 1 base at J, with 17 bases between the two ends. CDR3 nucleotide sequence: TGCAGTGCTCCCGCACAGGGACAAGTTAACTATGGCTACACCTTC. This encodes CSAPAQGQVNYGYTF.

There are a few counts of this clonotype. The rearrangement links TRBV20-1 to TRBJ2-3; TRBD2 agrees at 9 bases. Trimming cost V 0 bases and J 5 bases; bases outside gene matches: 6. The CDR3 consists of 15 residues. Per germline, CDR1 DFQATT and CDR2 SNEGSKA (reference sequence). CDR3 protein: CSAREIAGAGDTQYF. The CDR3 coding sequence is TGCAGTGCTAGAGAGATAGCGGGAGCAGGAGATACGCAGTATTTT.

The gene calls are TRBV28 and TRBJ2-2; the match to TRBD2 covers 7 bases. CDR1 is MDHEN and CDR2 is SYDVKM in the germline V gene. Trimming at V came to 2 bases and at J to 9 bases, leaving 9 bases not matched to a gene. The CDR3 totals 15 residues. The CDR3 nucleotides are TGTGCCAGCAGTTTAGCGGGAGTCTTCTTGAGGGAGCTGTTTTTT. This gives the protein CASSLAGVFLRELFF. The variable domain in full, with the rest retrieved from reference TRBV28 and TRBJ2-2, is DVKVTQSSRYLVKRTGEKVFLECVQDMDHENMFWYRQDPGLGLRLIYFSYDVKMKEKGDIPEGYSVSREKKERFSLILESASTNQTSMYLCASSLAGVFLRELFFGEGSRLTVL.

The genes are TRBV4-1 and TRBJ2-7, with 8 bases that match TRBD2. CDR1 and CDR2 (germline): MGHRA, YSYEKL. Germline trimming cut 0 bases from V and 3 bases from J; bases unmatched to any gene: 7. The length of the CDR3 is 16 residues. The CDR3 DNA reads TGCGCCAGCAGCCAAGATCCAGCGGGAGTGTTCTACGAGCAGTACTTC. It is translated as CASSQDPAGVFYEQYF.

The rearrangement joins TRBV20-1 to TRBJ2-5; 7 nucleotides line up with TRBD2. This CDR3 has 13 amino acids. Losses at the gene ends were 5 bases for V and 14 bases for J; bases not matched to a gene: 17. Germline CDR1 reads DFQATT; CDR2 reads SNEGSKA (reference sequence). The CDR3 loop is CSAPRLALYEHYF. The CDR3 nucleotides read TGCAGTGCTCCTAGACTAGCACTCTACGAGCACTACTTC.

The chain couples TRBV2 to TRBJ1-2, with D possibly matching TRBD1 (6 bases). V was cut by 7 bases and J by 1 base, with 10 bases left in between. The CDR3 has 13 amino acids. The germline gives CDR1 SNHLY, CDR2 FYNNEI. The CDR3 here is CASNGGLNYGYTF. The CDR3 DNA is TGTGCCAGCAATGGGGGCCTTAACTATGGCTACACCTTC.

This clonotype was seen a few times. The chain couples TRBV29-1 to TRBJ2-4; 8 bases align to TRBD1. Gene TRBJ2-7 matches the end of the DNA better, so the J call may be wrong. The CDR3 covers 13 residues. Germline values: CDR1 SQVTM, CDR2 ANQGSEA. This CDR3 reads CSVQDRVAYEQYF. The CDR3 coding sequence is TGCAGCGTTCAGGACAGGGTCGCCTACGAGCAGTACTTC.

This clonotype has just a few counts. The CDR3 DNA reads as TGTGCCAGCAGCCCCGGGACTTCACTAGCCAAAAACATTCAGTACTTC. This gives the protein CASSPGTSLAKNIQYF. J is TRBJ2-4 and V is TRBV7-2; possible D gene TRBD2, 6 bases. Germline values: CDR1 SGHTA, CDR2 FQGNSA. V lost 5 bases to trimming and J lost 0 bases, with 14 bases between them. The CDR3 has 16 amino acids.

The CDR3 loop is CATSTAGTGYQPQHF. The CDR3 DNA follows: TGTGCCACCAGTACAGCCGGGACAGGGTATCAGCCCCAGCATTTT. This chain joins TRBV24-1 and TRBJ1-5, with 9 bases fitting TRBD1. Germline loops: CDR1 KGHDR, CDR2 SFDVKD. V gave up 6 bases and J gave up 5 bases; unmatched junction bases: 7. The CDR3 is made up of 15 amino acids.

The chain carries TRBV6-1 and TRBJ2-1; 11 bases fit TRBD2. The length of the CDR3 is 17 residues. The trim removed 5 bases at V and 4 bases at J, leaving 10 bases unmatched. Germline assignment: CDR1 MNHNS and CDR2 SASEGT. The DNA of the CDR3 is TGTGCCAGCAGTAAAAGCTTACTAGCGGGAGCTTACAATGAGCAGTTCTTC. This gives the protein CASSKSLLAGAYNEQFF.

This chain joins TRBV7-9 and TRBJ1-2; D might be TRBD1 (6 bases). The V gene lost 2 bases and the J gene lost 1 base, with 11 bases spanning the gap. From germline, CDR1 is SEHNR and CDR2 FQNEAQ (reference sequence). This CDR3 is built from 15 residues. CDR3 DNA: TGTGCCAGCAGCTTAAAGGGGGGCGATAACTATGGCTACACCTTC. Amino acid sequence: CASSLKGGDNYGYTF.

This clonotype has more than one count but fewer than ten. The chain employs TRBV7-9 and TRBJ2-1; 9 nucleotides align to TRBD1. This CDR3 has 15 amino acids. V gave up 1 base and J gave up 8 bases; unmatched junction bases: 6. Germline CDR1 reads SEHNR; CDR2 reads FQNEAQ (reference sequence). The CDR3 loop reads CASSLEDRGVDEQFF. The DNA of the CDR3 is TGTGCCAGCAGCTTAGAAGACAGGGGGGTCGATGAGCAGTTCTTC. The variable domain in full, with the rest retrieved from reference TRBV7-9 and TRBJ2-1, is DTGVSQNPRHKITKRGQNVTFRCDPISEHNRLYWYRQTLGQGPEFLTYFQNEAQLEKSRLLSDRFSAERPKGSFSTLEIQRTEQGDSAMYLCASSLEDRGVDEQFFGPGTRLTVL.